This passage covers 6 T cell receptor beta chains from one sample sequenced in a study of blood T cell repertoires in COVID-19. Clones were read by immunoSEQ multiplex PCR, and TCRdb kept only the in-frame ones, dropping some. The profile shows a few hundred thousand clones, roughly 80% of them singletons. Sequenced sample: peripheral blood. These receptors were collected from a human donor with acute or convalescent COVID-19. The donor label of this sample is uncertain.

J is TRBJ1-5 and V is TRBV19, with 8 bases lining up with TRBD1. The J segment lost 1 base and the V segment lost 5 bases, leaving 4 bases of the junction unmatched. This CDR3 is built from 15 residues. The V gene's germline CDR1 is LNHDA and CDR2 SQIVND (reference sequence). The DNA of the CDR3 is TGTGCCAGTAGTTACGGACAGGGAAGCAATCAGCCCCAGCATTTT. It encodes CASSYGQGSNQPQHF.

To note about this clone: This same CDR3 is encoded by further DNA sequences in the sample. CDR3 sequence reads: CASSPQYSGNTIYF. The CDR3 nucleotides read TGTGCCAGCAGCCCCCAGTACTCTGGAAACACCATATATTTT. The gene calls are TRBV3-1 (or the pseudogene TRBV3-2) and TRBJ1-3, with D hard to call. The CDR3 spans 14 residues. From germline, CDR1 is LGHDT and CDR2 YNNKEL (reference sequence). The germline V and J ends were trimmed by 4 bases and 0 bases, with 7 bases remaining between them.

V is TRBV28 and J is TRBJ1-6, with D possibly being TRBD1 (5 bases). V dropped 3 bases and J dropped 5 bases, with 11 bases sitting between them. From germline, CDR1 is MDHEN and CDR2 SYDVKM. The CDR3 length is 15 residues. The CDR3 DNA sequence: TGTGCCAGCAGTTTGTTCAGGGCCAATAATTCACCCCTCCACTTT. It yields the protein CASSLFRANNSPLHF.

The rearrangement links TRBV18 to TRBJ1-2; unclear D gene. Trimming took off 3 bases at V and 5 bases at J, with 7 bases between the two ends. The germline gives CDR1 KGHSH, CDR2 LQKENI. The length of the CDR3 is 12 residues. The CDR3 nucleotides are TGTGCCAGCTCACCTTCCCTATATGGCTACACCTTC. Translating it yields CASSPSLYGYTF. Based on the CDR3 plus reference TRBV18 and TRBJ1-2, the full variable domain is NAGVMQNPRHLVRRRGQEARLRCSPMKGHSHVYWYRQLPEEGLKFMVYLQKENIIDESGMPKERFSAEFPKEGPSILRIQQVVRGDSAAYFCASSPSLYGYTFGSGTRLTVV.

This chain uses TRBV5-1 with TRBJ1-1; weak D call: TRBD1 (5 bases). This CDR3 is 13 amino acids long. Between the trimmed V and J ends, which lost 0 bases and 9 bases, there was a span of 12 bases. CDR1 and CDR2 from the germline V gene are SGHRS and YFSETQ. The CDR3 region is CASSLGQGLQAFF. The CDR3 nucleotides read TGCGCCAGCAGCTTGGGGCAGGGACTTCAAGCTTTCTTT.

V usage is TRBV4-1 and J usage is TRBJ2-5; TRBD2 matches 9 bases. The CDR3 runs to 17 residues. CDR1 is MGHRA, CDR2 YSYEKL, per germline. With V trimmed by 0 bases and J by 5 bases, 10 bases remained unmatched. The CDR3 spells CASSQDPDAGGRETQYF. DNA of the CDR3: TGCGCCAGCAGCCAAGATCCGGACGCGGGGGGGCGTGAGACCCAGTACTTC.